The 17 T cell receptor beta chains reported below all come from one sample, sequenced in a study of identical twins. TCRdb processed the 5' RACE reads anew with MiXCR; each CDR3 protein has one entry. This table has 240,000 or so distinct CDR3 sequences, about an eighth appearing once. These same records also appear under a second study, on yellow fever vaccine responses in identical twins.

Specimen: memory (CD45RO+) T cells sorted from blood. Receptors were obtained from a woman between 18 and 29 years old in good health.

The V gene is TRBV28, the J gene TRBJ2-5, with no clear D. V was trimmed by 8 bases and J by 3 bases, leaving 10 bases between them. The CDR3 contains 12 residues. Germline V gene lookup returns CDR1 MDHEN and CDR2 SYDVKM. The CDR3 sequence is CASQYRKETQYF. CDR3 nucleotides: TGTGCCAGCCAGTATAGAAAAGAGACCCAGTACTTC.

V usage is TRBV2 and J usage is TRBJ1-4, with 9 bases fitting TRBD1. CDR3 length: 15 residues. Germline trimming cut 6 bases from V and 4 bases from J; bases unmatched to any gene: 6. CDR1 and CDR2 from the germline V gene are SNHLY and FYNNEI. CDR3 loop: CASRKRTGDNEKLFF. CDR3 in DNA: TGTGCCAGCAGGAAAAGGACAGGGGATAATGAAAAACTGTTTTTT. The full variable domain, completed using reference TRBV2 and TRBJ1-4, is EPEVTQTPSHQVTQMGQEVILRCVPISNHLYFYWYRQILGQKVEFLVSFYNNEISEKSEIFDDQFSVERPDGSNFTLKIRSTKLEDSAMYFCASRKRTGDNEKLFFGSGTQLSVL.

This clonotype was recorded many times. The chain joins TRBV15 to TRBJ1-5, with D possibly TRBD1 on 5 matching bases. The V end was cut by 0 bases, the J end by 4 bases, with 16 bases between. Germline loops: CDR1 LNHNV, CDR2 YYDKDF (reference sequence). This CDR3 has 17 amino acids. CDR3: CATSRDHRQGINQPQHF. CDR3 in DNA: TGTGCCACCAGCAGAGATCATCGGCAGGGTATTAATCAGCCCCAGCATTTT.

The rearrangement links TRBV5-6 to TRBJ2-3; 9 bases are shared with TRBD2. Germline CDR1 and CDR2: SGHDT and YYEEEE. V was pared by 6 bases and J by 1 base, with 9 bases of the junction left unmatched. This CDR3 has 16 residues. The CDR3 DNA follows: TGTGCCAGCACCTGGCGGGAGGGCCGGGGCACAGATACGCAGTATTTT. Protein: CASTWREGRGTDTQYF.

In its sample, this clonotype was seen a few times. This sequence joins TRBV18 and TRBJ2-7; D gene unclear. Deletions cut 4 bases from V and 2 bases from J, with 12 bases between. Germline V gene sequence: CDR1 KGHSH, CDR2 LQKENI. The CDR3 spans 14 residues. The CDR3 is CASSLGPTPYEQYF. CDR3 in DNA: TGTGCCAGCTCACTGGGTCCTACCCCCTACGAGCAGTACTTC.

The rearrangement joins TRBV9 to TRBJ2-7; perhaps D is TRBD1 or TRBD2 (5 bases each). The germline V gene has CDR1 SGDLS and CDR2 YYNGEE. Trimming removed 2 bases at V and 2 bases at J, with 14 bases between. The CDR3 is 15 residues long. The CDR3 sequence: CASSVGVGGTYEQYF. The CDR3 nucleotides read TGTGCCAGCAGCGTTGGAGTTGGGGGTACCTACGAGCAGTACTTC.

Details on this clonotype: A much larger clone differs by one base, so this may be a read error. This CDR3 fails to terminate in the conserved phenylalanine or tryptophan, so it likely reflects a read error. The chain couples TRBV5-1 to TRBJ2-5, with D unresolved. There are 13 residues in the CDR3. Germline lookup yields CDR1 SGHRS and CDR2 YFSETQ. The V gene lost 3 bases and the J gene lost 5 bases, with 11 bases spanning the gap. DNA of the CDR3: TGCGCCAGCAGCTCGACACCTGGGGAGACCCAGTACCTC. Its translation is CASSSTPGETQYL.

The chain carries TRBV13 and TRBJ2-7; 8 bases are a match to TRBD2. The CDR3 is 15 residues long. The V and J ends lost 5 bases and 2 bases, in that order; junction bases with no gene match: 8. The germline gives CDR1 PRHDT, CDR2 FYEKMQ (reference sequence). The CDR3 nucleotides read TGTGCCAGCAGCCGTAGCGGGATGACCCCCTACGAGCAGTACTTC. Protein sequence: CASSRSGMTPYEQYF. Full variable domain (missing parts from reference TRBV13 and TRBJ2-7): AAGVIQSPRHLIKEKRETATLKCYPIPRHDTVYWYQQGPGQDPQFLISFYEKMQSDKGSIPDRFSAQQFSDYHSELNMSSLELGDSALYFCASSRSGMTPYEQYFGPGTRLTVT.

The rearrangement joins TRBV6-2 or TRBV6-3 to TRBJ2-5, with 7 nucleotides matching TRBD1. V was pared by 5 bases and J by 5 bases, with 11 bases of the junction left unmatched. This CDR3 contains 15 residues. Germline V gene lookup returns CDR1 MNHEY and CDR2 SVGEGT. CDR3 in amino acids: CASSPDRLVRETQYF. In nucleotides, the CDR3 is TGTGCCAGCAGTCCGGACAGGCTGGTGAGGGAGACCCAGTACTTC.

V usage is TRBV28 and J usage is TRBJ2-7; 10 positions match TRBD1. CDR3 size: 15 residues. Germline trimming cut 3 bases from V and 4 bases from J; bases unmatched to any gene: 6. CDR1 is MDHEN, CDR2 SYDVKM, per germline. The CDR3 is CASSFRQGAVYEQYF. DNA for the CDR3: TGTGCCAGCAGTTTTCGACAGGGGGCCGTTTACGAGCAGTACTTC.

This clonotype occurred a few times. The chain couples TRBV3-1 to TRBJ2-1; TRBD2 matches at 9 bases. The length of the CDR3 is 18 residues. The germline V gene encodes CDR1 LGHDT and CDR2 YNNKEL (reference sequence). V was clipped by 1 base and J by 7 bases; unmatched bases: 14. The CDR3: CASSQGYPRGGLRNEQFF. CDR3 in DNA: TGTGCCAGCAGCCAAGGATACCCGCGGGGGGGCCTGAGAAATGAGCAGTTCTTC.

This rearrangement joins TRBV12-3 or TRBV12-4 to TRBJ1-2; 7 bases agree with TRBD1. V shed 5 bases and J 8 bases; nucleotides not matched to a gene: 11. The CDR3 is made up of 14 amino acids. The CDR3 region is CASSPGTARAGYTF. The CDR3 nucleotides are TGTGCCAGCAGTCCCGGGACAGCTAGGGCGGGCTACACCTTC.

The V gene is TRBV24-1, the J gene TRBJ2-1; D gene ambiguous. The V gene lost 6 bases and the J gene lost 11 bases, with 10 bases spanning the gap. CDR1 KGHDR and CDR2 SFDVKD come from the germline V gene. This CDR3 contains 11 residues. The CDR3 region is CATSSGPKQFF. The CDR3 DNA reads TGTGCCACCAGTTCCGGGCCTAAGCAGTTCTTC.

The chain is built from TRBV27 and TRBJ2-3, with 13 bases fitting TRBD2. The V gene's germline CDR1 is MNHEY and CDR2 SMNVEV (reference sequence). V was pared by 3 bases and J by 8 bases, with 14 bases of the junction left unmatched. The CDR3 covers 18 residues. The CDR3 region has the DNA TGTGCCAGCAGTTTGGACGGACTAGCGGGAGCTCTCCGGATTACGCAGTATTTT. Amino acid sequence: CASSLDGLAGALRITQYF.

This chain connects TRBV20-1 to TRBJ2-5, with TRBD2 matching over 11 bases. Unmatched junction bases numbered 5, after V lost 6 bases and J lost 2 bases. This CDR3 is built from 14 residues. Germline assignment: CDR1 DFQATT and CDR2 SNEGSKA (reference sequence). The CDR3 sequence: CSAALAGGQETQYF. Written as DNA, the CDR3 is TGCAGTGCCGCCCTAGCGGGGGGACAAGAGACCCAGTACTTC.

This clonotype showed up just a few times. This chain's CDR3 is CASSLGARVSEQYF. CDR3 nucleotide sequence: TGTGCCAGCAGTCTCGGGGCCAGGGTGAGCGAGCAGTACTTC. The chain carries TRBV27 and TRBJ2-7; D may match TRBD1 or TRBD2 (5 bases each). V was clipped by 5 bases and J by 6 bases, with 17 bases between them. The CDR3 has 14 amino acids. The V gene's germline CDR1 is MNHEY and CDR2 SMNVEV (reference sequence).

This clonotype was detected ten times or more. The chain carries TRBV12-3 or TRBV12-4 and TRBJ2-5, with 7 nucleotides matching TRBD1. V lost 6 bases to trimming and J lost 4 bases; unmatched junction nucleotides: 8. The CDR3 covers 14 residues. CDR3 DNA sequence: TGTGCCAGCAGCTTACAGGGGAAGTTAGAGACCCAGTACTTC. Protein: CASSLQGKLETQYF.